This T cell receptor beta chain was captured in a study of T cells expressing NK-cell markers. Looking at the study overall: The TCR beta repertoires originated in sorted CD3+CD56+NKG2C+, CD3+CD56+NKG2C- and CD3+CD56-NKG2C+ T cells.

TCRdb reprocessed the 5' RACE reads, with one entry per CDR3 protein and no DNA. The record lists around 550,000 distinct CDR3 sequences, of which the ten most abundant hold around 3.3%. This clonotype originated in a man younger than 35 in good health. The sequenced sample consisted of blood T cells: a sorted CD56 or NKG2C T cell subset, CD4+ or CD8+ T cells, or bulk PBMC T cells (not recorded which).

CDR3 in amino acids: CSVLTLQGTPYEQYF. The chain employs TRBV29-1 and TRBJ2-7; the TCRdb call, TRBD1, lacks DNA for checking. This CDR3 has 15 residues. In germline, CDR1 is SQVTM, CDR2 ANQGSEA.